Following are 6 T cell receptor beta chains from one sample sequenced in a study of CD8 T cells in ankylosing spondylitis. Study-wide points: It appeared that ankylosing spondylitis blood was characterized by a TCR beta motif of roughly 8 highly homologous variants.

From the 5' RACE reads, TCRdb called clonotypes with MiXCR, one entry per CDR3 protein. The sample includes 700,000 to 1,000,000 distinct CDR3 sequences, roughly 10% of them seen just once. These receptors lack a known antigen. Sequenced: blood, either unsorted or a sorted T cell fraction (not recorded which). These receptors were obtained from a male donor with ankylosing spondylitis.

The gene calls are TRBV20-1 and TRBJ1-2; D gene ambiguous. Trimming removed 2 bases at V and 4 bases at J, with 11 bases between. CDR3 size: 13 residues. The germline CDR1 and CDR2 sequences are DFQATT and SNEGSKA (reference sequence). The CDR3: CSARRLVGYGYTF. DNA of the CDR3: TGCAGTGCTAGACGTTTGGTAGGCTATGGCTACACCTTC.

V is TRBV7-2 and J is TRBJ2-5; 9 nucleotides line up with TRBD2. V was clipped by 1 base and J by 5 bases; unmatched bases: 5. CDR3 length: 15 residues. CDR1 and CDR2 (germline): SGHTA, FQGNSA. The CDR3 sequence: CASSLVLAGTETQYF. The CDR3 DNA reads TGTGCCAGCAGCTTAGTGCTAGCGGGAACGGAGACCCAGTACTTC.

This chain's CDR3 is CASSSTWYGGNTEAFF. The CDR3 nucleotides are TGTGCCAGCAGCTCGACCTGGTACGGGGGGAACACTGAAGCTTTCTTT. V is TRBV7-2 and J is TRBJ1-1; TRBD1 is a possible D gene (5 bases). CDR1 and CDR2 from the germline V gene are SGHTA and FQGNSA. The V end was cut by 4 bases, the J end by 1 base, with 16 bases between. The CDR3 spans 16 residues. The full variable domain, in which reference TRBV7-2 and TRBJ1-1 provide the parts outside the CDR3, is GAGVSQSPSNKVTEKGKDVELRCDPISGHTALYWYRQSLGQGLEFLIYFQGNSAPDKSGLPSDRFSAERTGGSVSTLTIQRTQQEDSAVYLCASSSTWYGGNTEAFFGQGTRLTVV.

This rearrangement joins TRBV2 to TRBJ1-2, with D hard to call. Trimming took 10 bases from V and 4 from J, leaving 13 bases between them. The CDR3 consists of 12 residues. Germline V gene lookup returns CDR1 SNHLY and CDR2 FYNNEI. In DNA form, the CDR3 reads TGTGCCACCCGGGGAGACTTCTATGGCTACACCTTC. This codes for CATRGDFYGYTF.

The V call is TRBV6-1, the J call TRBJ1-6; perhaps TRBD1 as D (5 bases). Germline assignment: CDR1 MNHNS and CDR2 SASEGT. CDR3 size: 14 residues. V shed 6 bases and J shed 11 bases, with 17 bases lying between them. The CDR3 DNA reads TGTGCCAGCAGCCTAGGGGCCGCCTCGGCACCCCTCCACTTT. This gives the protein CASSLGAASAPLHF.

The chain carries TRBV12-3 or TRBV12-4 and TRBJ2-1, with D tentatively TRBD2 (6 bases). The ends were cut back, 3 bases at V and 15 bases at J, with 15 bases in the middle. The CDR3 totals 12 residues. The CDR3 spells CASSFYGREAFF. The CDR3 DNA is TGTGCCAGCAGTTTTTACGGCAGGGAGGCGTTCTTC.